These 9 T cell receptor beta chains originate from one sample sequenced in a study of blood T cell repertoires in COVID-19. Profiled with immunoSEQ multiplex PCR; TCRdb holds only in-frame clones, not every one. The sample lists roughly 150,000 clones, approximately 83% occurring once. Sequencing input: peripheral blood. The receptors shown here come from a human donor in a cohort sampled during active COVID-19.

This chain links TRBV2 with TRBJ2-2; the match to TRBD1 covers 9 bases. Germline V CDR1 and CDR2: SNHLY, FYNNEI. V dropped 9 bases and J dropped 2; count of bases not matched to a gene: 10. The length of the CDR3 is 16 residues. The CDR3 protein is CARQYTGGRNTGELFF. The CDR3 DNA is TGTGCCAGGCAATATACAGGGGGCCGAAACACCGGGGAGCTGTTTTTT.

This rearrangement joins TRBV10-3 to TRBJ2-3, with a tentative D call TRBD1 (6 bases). V was shortened by 5 bases and J by 1 base, with 13 bases between the two germline ends. Germline CDR1 reads ENHRY; CDR2 reads SYGVKD. This CDR3 spans 15 amino acids. The chain's CDR3 is CAISPRDTRTDTQYF. DNA of the CDR3: TGTGCCATCAGTCCCCGGGACACTCGCACAGATACGCAGTATTTT.

The rearrangement uses TRBV5-1 and TRBJ1-2, with D hard to call. Germline CDR1 and CDR2: SGHRS and YFSETQ. V was clipped by 4 bases and J by 3 bases, with 13 bases between them. The CDR3 runs to 14 residues. CDR3 loop: CASSPRIPYYGYTF. The CDR3 nucleotides are TGCGCCAGCAGCCCCAGGATCCCCTACTATGGCTACACCTTC.

CDR3: CASRRGGDQETQYF. In nucleotides, the CDR3 is TGTGCCAGCAGACGGGGGGGAGACCAAGAGACCCAGTACTTC. The rearrangement joins TRBV6-5 to TRBJ2-5; 8 bases align to TRBD2. The V gene end was trimmed by 6 bases and the J gene end by 0 bases; junction bases not matched to a gene: 3. CDR3 length equals 14 residues. CDR1 is MNHEY and CDR2 is SVGAGI in the germline V gene.

This clone was detected only a few times. The chain couples TRBV3-1 (or the pseudogene TRBV3-2) to TRBJ2-7; TRBD1 is a possible D gene (5 bases). Trimming took 1 base from V and 4 from J, leaving 14 bases between them. CDR1 LGHDT and CDR2 YNNKEL come from the germline V gene (reference sequence). The CDR3 extends over 15 amino acids. This chain's CDR3 is CASSQADIPFYEQYF. CDR3 DNA: TGTGCCAGCAGCCAAGCGGACATCCCGTTTTACGAGCAGTACTTC.

The chain links TRBV3-1 (or the pseudogene TRBV3-2) to TRBJ2-5; TRBD1 agrees at 7 bases. This CDR3 contains 15 residues. CDR1 and CDR2 from the germline V gene are LGHDT and YNNKEL (reference sequence). Trimming took 2 bases from V and 6 from J; bases not matched to a gene: 9. The CDR3: CASSQRRAGGQTQYF. Written as DNA, the CDR3 is TGTGCCAGCAGCCAAAGAAGGGCAGGGGGACAGACCCAGTACTTC.

This clone showed up many times. The V call is TRBV5-1, the J call TRBJ1-6; a possible D gene is TRBD1 (6 bases). CDR3 length equals 17 residues. Between the trimmed V and J ends, which lost 0 bases and 4 bases, there was a span of 14 bases. The germline V gene has CDR1 SGHRS and CDR2 YFSETQ. As DNA, the CDR3 is TGCGCCAGCAGCTTGGCCGGCAGGGGATCTTATAATTCACCCCTCCACTTT. Protein: CASSLAGRGSYNSPLHF.

The chain has TRBV7-9 and TRBJ1-2, with 9 bases that match TRBD1. Trimming removed 4 bases from V and 4 bases from J; junction bases left unmatched: 7. The germline V gene encodes CDR1 SEHNR and CDR2 FQNEAQ (reference sequence). The CDR3 sequence is 15 residues long. CDR3 in amino acids: CASSYTGGRSYGYTF. The CDR3 bases are TGTGCCAGCAGCTACACAGGGGGCCGGAGCTATGGCTACACCTTC.

The chain has TRBV24-1 and TRBJ2-1; no definite D call. Germline CDR1 KGHDR, CDR2 SFDVKD. The CDR3 extends over 17 amino acids. V was shortened by 5 bases and J by 0 bases, with 16 bases between the two germline ends. The CDR3 DNA sequence: TGTGCCACCAGTGTCTCATCCACAGTACCCTCCTACAATGAGCAGTTCTTC. Translated: CATSVSSTVPSYNEQFF.